This T cell receptor (beta chain) was retrieved from a study of cytomegalovirus exposure and HLA in healthy donors. Study observations and caveats: In a later analysis, TCR beta V- and J-gene trimming showed a link to a missense DCLRE1C variant. The authors reported that TCR beta sequences could predict HLA-A and HLA-B alleles. These predictions were accurate for most subjects in the first cohort.

This clone was detected a few times. Antigen specificity is unknown. Researchers ran the PCR with 60 Vbeta and 13 Jbeta primers. Measured with immunoSEQ multiplex PCR; TCRdb has only the in-frame clones, and not every one. The sample carries roughly 100,000 clones, 60% to 80% recorded once. CDR1 is SGHAT and CDR2 is FQNNGV in the germline V gene. Trimming took off 0 bases at V and 8 bases at J, with 15 bases between the two ends. This CDR3 has 15 amino acids. The V gene is TRBV11-2, the J gene TRBJ2-3, with D possibly matching TRBD2 (6 bases). Sequenced: PBMCs. This clonotype was obtained from a woman aged 40 to 50 in good health and CMV-seropositive. The CDR3 loop is CASSLDRLVGGTQYF. Written as DNA, the CDR3 is TGTGCCAGCAGCTTAGATCGGCTTGTGGGGGGTACGCAGTATTTT.